The 19 T cell receptor beta chains in this list originate from one sample, sequenced in a study of cytomegalovirus exposure and HLA in healthy donors. Here immunoSEQ multiplex PCR was the method, and the copy in TCRdb shows in-frame clones only, minus some. This sample has about 44,000 clones; 80% to 95% occur once, and the top ten carry 2.1%. Sequencing used PBMCs. The receptors here all came from a woman aged 18 to 35 in good health and CMV-seronegative.

The chain combines TRBV13 with TRBJ1-6, with D perhaps matching TRBD1 (5 bases). Trimming cost V 3 bases and J 2 bases, with 14 bases left between them. There are 17 residues in the CDR3. From germline, CDR1 is PRHDT and CDR2 FYEKMQ (reference sequence). The CDR3 spells CASSFGQGGTYNSPLHF. The CDR3 nucleotides read TGTGCCAGCAGCTTCGGTCAGGGAGGGACCTATAATTCACCCCTCCACTTT.

The rearrangement joins TRBV6-5 to TRBJ2-7; 9 bases are a match to TRBD1. V dropped 5 bases and J dropped 8; count of bases not matched to a gene: 13. Per the germline V gene, CDR1 is MNHEY and CDR2 is SVGAGI. The CDR3 has 15 residues. The DNA for the CDR3 is TGTGCCAGCAGTCGAAAACCGGGACAGGGTGGGAAGCAGTACTTC. Translation gives CASSRKPGQGGKQYF.

The chain uses TRBV5-6 and TRBJ1-2; 7 bases match TRBD1. This CDR3 comprises 15 residues. Germline CDR1 reads SGHDT; CDR2 reads YYEEEE. The junction had 13 bases not matched to a gene; V was cut back by 6 bases and J by 5 bases. The CDR3 loop reads CASTKQGGRGYGYTF. CDR3 nucleotide sequence: TGTGCCAGCACCAAACAGGGTGGCAGGGGGTATGGCTACACCTTC.

The V call is TRBV25-1, the J call TRBJ2-3, with TRBD2 matching 7 bases. Germline values: CDR1 MGHDK, CDR2 SYGVNS. The length of the CDR3 is 14 residues. Trimming cost V 3 bases and J 4 bases; bases outside gene matches: 4. This chain's CDR3 is CASSDVTSPDTQYF. The CDR3 DNA reads as TGTGCCAGCAGTGACGTGACTAGCCCAGATACGCAGTATTTT.

This clone was found once. The V and J genes are TRBV5-1 and TRBJ1-1, with a tentative D call TRBD1 (6 bases). The CDR3 loop spans 15 amino acids. Germline V gene lookup returns CDR1 SGHRS and CDR2 YFSETQ. Trimming left V 0 bases short and J 0 bases short, with 9 bases between. The CDR3 is CASSLGGHLNTEAFF. The DNA of the CDR3 is TGCGCCAGCAGCTTGGGGGGACACCTGAACACTGAAGCTTTCTTT.

The chain combines TRBV7-2 with TRBJ1-3; 9 bases match TRBD1. The CDR3 loop spans 15 amino acids. Germline CDR1 SGHTA, CDR2 FQGNSA. The J segment lost 4 bases and the V segment lost 4 bases, leaving 5 bases of the junction unmatched. This CDR3 reads CASSSGQGAGNTIYF. In DNA, the CDR3 is TGTGCCAGCAGCTCGGGACAGGGAGCCGGAAACACCATATATTTT.

V is TRBV28 and J is TRBJ2-5; D perhaps matches TRBD1 (7 bases). The CDR3 spans 13 residues. Trimming took 2 bases from V and 5 from J, leaving 9 bases between them. Germline lookup yields CDR1 MDHEN and CDR2 SYDVKM. CDR3 loop: CASSLQGGETQYF. The CDR3 nucleotides read TGTGCCAGCAGTTTACAGGGGGGTGAGACCCAGTACTTC.

The chain recombines TRBV18 with TRBJ1-3, with a tentative D call TRBD1 (6 bases). This CDR3 is 16 amino acids long. V lost 8 bases and J lost 0, with 17 bases in between. Germline CDR1 KGHSH, CDR2 LQKENI. The CDR3 sequence is CASNGQPQSSGNTIYF. CDR3 sequence (DNA): TGTGCCAGCAACGGACAGCCTCAGAGCTCTGGAAACACCATATATTTT.

The rearrangement uses TRBV6-1 and TRBJ1-1; no firm D call. The CDR3 covers 12 residues. Per germline, CDR1 MNHNS and CDR2 SASEGT. The V end lost 7 bases, the J end lost 2 bases, and 8 bases lay between the germline ends. The CDR3 DNA reads as TGTGCCAGCATGAGGGCAAACACTGAAGCTTTCTTT. Encoded protein: CASMRANTEAFF.

This chain uses TRBV19 with TRBJ1-5; unclear D gene. V gave up 4 bases and J gave up 0 bases, with 16 bases separating them. This CDR3 is 17 amino acids long. Looked up from germline, CDR1 is LNHDA and CDR2 is SQIVND (reference sequence). The CDR3 DNA reads TGTGCCAGTAGTAAAAGACCAGGAATACATAGCAATCAGCCCCAGCATTTT. Residues: CASSKRPGIHSNQPQHF.

V gene TRBV11-3 combines with J gene TRBJ2-3, with D maybe TRBD1 (5 bases). V was shortened by 3 bases and J by 3 bases, with 7 bases between the two germline ends. In germline, CDR1 is SGHNT, CDR2 YENEEA. The CDR3 extends over 13 amino acids. CDR3 sequence: CASSFQGTDTQYF. CDR3 in DNA: TGTGCCAGCAGCTTCCAGGGTACAGATACGCAGTATTTT.

The chain couples TRBV2 to TRBJ1-2; no reliable D call. The V gene lost 1 base and the J gene lost 8 bases, with 11 bases spanning the gap. Looked up from germline, CDR1 is SNHLY and CDR2 is FYNNEI. This CDR3 region has 13 residues. This chain's CDR3 is CASSEDEFYGYTF. CDR3 sequence (DNA): TGTGCCAGCAGTGAAGACGAGTTCTACGGCTACACCTTC.

The chain employs TRBV14 and TRBJ1-2; D is undetermined. CDR1 and CDR2 (germline): SGHDN, FVKESK. Deletions cut 0 bases from V and 6 bases from J, with 14 bases between. The CDR3 has 15 amino acids. CDR3 sequence reads: CASSQDSRTVHGYTF. Here the CDR3 DNA reads TGTGCCAGCAGCCAAGATTCGAGAACGGTCCATGGCTACACCTTC.

This chain uses TRBV19 with TRBJ1-2; no reliable D call. V lost 5 bases, J lost 0 bases, and 10 bases lay in between. The CDR3 covers 14 residues. CDR1 and CDR2 from the germline V gene are LNHDA and SQIVND (reference sequence). The DNA of the CDR3 is TGTGCCAGTAGTGTCAGCGCCTCTAACTATGGCTACACCTTC. This sequence encodes CASSVSASNYGYTF.

This sequence joins TRBV5-1 and TRBJ2-1, with 13 bases identical to TRBD2. V shed 5 bases and J 0 bases; nucleotides not matched to a gene: 11. From germline, CDR1 is SGHRS and CDR2 YFSETQ. The CDR3 totals 19 residues. CDR3 bases: TGCGCCAGCAGGTTCGGGACTAGCGGGGTTGCTAGCTCCTACAATGAGCAGTTCTTC. It encodes CASRFGTSGVASSYNEQFF.

The chain recombines TRBV4-1 with TRBJ2-1; 10 bases align to TRBD2. V shed 4 bases, J shed 4 bases, and the junction held 7 bases outside the gene matches. Germline assignment: CDR1 MGHRA and CDR2 YSYEKL. The CDR3 consists of 16 residues. In DNA, the CDR3 is TGCGCCAGCAGCCTATCAGGACTAGCGGTATACAATGAGCAGTTCTTC. Amino acid sequence: CASSLSGLAVYNEQFF.

This rearrangement joins TRBV5-1 to TRBJ2-6; maybe TRBD1 (5 bases). The V end lost 4 bases, the J end lost 0 bases, and 8 bases lay between the germline ends. Germline lookup yields CDR1 SGHRS and CDR2 YFSETQ. CDR3 length equals 15 residues. CDR3 in amino acids: CASSRTGSGANVLTF. DNA for the CDR3: TGCGCCAGCAGCCGCACAGGCTCTGGGGCCAACGTCCTGACTTTC.

The CDR3, as DNA: TGTGCCACCAACAGGGCGCCTAATGAAAAACTGTTTTTT. It yields the protein CATNRAPNEKLFF. The J gene is TRBJ1-4, the V gene TRBV28; tentatively, D is TRBD1 (6 bases). The V gene lost 10 bases and the J gene lost 3 bases, with 12 bases spanning the gap. CDR1 is MDHEN, CDR2 SYDVKM, per germline. CDR3 length: 13 residues.

J is TRBJ2-2 and V is TRBV6-1; D not resolved. The germline CDR1 and CDR2 sequences are MNHNS and SASEGT. This CDR3 spans 13 amino acids. Trimming took 7 bases from V and 7 from J, leaving 13 bases between them. Written as DNA, the CDR3 is TGTGCCAGCACCGAAGGAGCTAGCGGGGAGCTGTTTTTT. This translates into CASTEGASGELFF.